This T cell receptor (beta chain) was observed in a study of T cells after yellow fever vaccination. In the case of this clonotype: What it recognizes is unknown.

Study results and limitations: Of the clonotypes, a small share occurred in both CD4 and CD8 compartments. Reappearance after the booster was observed for most primary-vaccination clones (about 96% CD4, about 91% CD8).

TCRdb fed the 5' RACE reads into MiXCR, producing one record per CDR3 protein. The data hold about 580,000 distinct CDR3 sequences, with around 16% observed a single time. Trimming removed 0 bases from V and 5 bases from J; junction bases left unmatched: 6. Germline CDR1 SGHTA, CDR2 FQGNSA. The CDR3 has 15 residues. The chain uses TRBV7-2 and TRBJ1-1; TRBD1 matches at 7 bases. The TCR was taken from a man younger than 35 who received the YFV17D yellow fever vaccine. The material was PBMCs, obtained around 5 days after the first yellow fever vaccination. This CDR3 reads CASSLAPGGSTEAFF. The DNA for the CDR3 is TGTGCCAGCAGCTTAGCGCCAGGGGGGAGTACTGAAGCTTTCTTT.